The 11 T cell receptor beta chains in this list originate from one sample, sequenced in a study of blood T cell repertoires in COVID-19. Here immunoSEQ multiplex PCR was the method, and the copy in TCRdb shows in-frame clones only, minus some. The sample lists roughly 200,000 clones, roughly 94% occurring once. Specimen: peripheral blood. These receptors originate from a man aged 30-40 years with COVID-19, enrolled during active disease.

The chain carries TRBV7-9 and TRBJ2-3; TRBD2 matches at 9 bases. V shed 2 bases, J shed 2 bases, and the junction held 2 bases outside the gene matches. The CDR3 has 15 residues. The germline gives CDR1 SEHNR, CDR2 FQNEAQ (reference sequence). The CDR3 protein is CASSLLAGYTDTQYF. The CDR3 nucleotides are TGTGCCAGCAGCTTACTAGCGGGGTACACAGATACGCAGTATTTT.

This chain connects TRBV13 to TRBJ1-2; D is unclear. The V gene's germline CDR1 is PRHDT and CDR2 FYEKMQ (reference sequence). CDR3 size: 17 residues. The V and J ends lost 9 bases and 8 bases respectively, with 31 bases between them. CDR3 sequence (DNA): TGTGCCAGTACCGGAGGGCGTTTATCTTTCCGAAACGAGGGCTACACCTTC. Its protein is CASTGGRLSFRNEGYTF. Variable domain in full (rest from reference TRBV13 and TRBJ1-2): AAGVIQSPRHLIKEKRETATLKCYPIPRHDTVYWYQQGPGQDPQFLISFYEKMQSDKGSIPDRFSAQQFSDYHSELNMSSLELGDSALYFCASTGGRLSFRNEGYTFGSGTRLTVV.

Concerning this clone: One end of the junction does not line up with germline, which may come from a read error. The V and J genes are TRBV5-1 and TRBJ2-5; 7 bases agree with TRBD2. CDR3 length equals 11 residues. Germline V CDR1 and CDR2: SGHRS, YFSETQ. The CDR3 nucleotides read TGCGCCCGCAGCTGGGGGGGGGCCCAGTACTTC. This codes for CARSWGGAQYF.

Remarks on this clone: Within the sample, other DNA sequences also encode this same CDR3. The chain couples TRBV5-1 to TRBJ2-5, with D possibly TRBD2 on 5 matching bases. The V end lost 3 bases, the J end lost 1 base, and 10 bases lay between the germline ends. This CDR3 has 14 residues. Germline CDR1 SGHRS, CDR2 YFSETQ. The CDR3 is CASSSRDLQETQYF. The DNA for the CDR3 is TGCGCCAGCAGCTCACGGGATCTCCAAGAGACCCAGTACTTC.

The genes are TRBV6-5 and TRBJ2-7; 7 nucleotides align to TRBD1. CDR3 length equals 15 residues. Germline values: CDR1 MNHEY, CDR2 SVGAGI. Trimming cost V 6 bases and J 3 bases; bases outside gene matches: 11. CDR3 region: CASRRDRVGNYEQYF. The CDR3 DNA is TGTGCCAGCAGAAGAGACAGGGTCGGGAACTACGAGCAGTACTTC.

The CDR3 spells CASSLITGSGADTQYF. The CDR3 nucleotides read TGTGCCAGCAGCTTAATCACAGGGAGTGGGGCAGATACGCAGTATTTT. The chain uses TRBV7-3 and TRBJ2-3, with a tentative D call TRBD1 (6 bases). The ends were cut back, 1 base at V and 4 bases at J, with 15 bases in the middle. CDR3 size: 16 residues. The germline CDR1 and CDR2 sequences are SGHTA and FQGTGA.

The chain combines TRBV19 with TRBJ2-5; D not certain. The CDR3 has 13 amino acids. V lost 3 bases, J lost 2 bases, and 7 bases lay in between. Germline values: CDR1 LNHDA, CDR2 SQIVND (reference sequence). The CDR3 loop reads CASSMRQQETQYF. For the CDR3, the DNA is TGTGCCAGTAGTATGAGGCAGCAAGAGACCCAGTACTTC.

The rearrangement joins TRBV7-3 to TRBJ2-2; D gene ambiguous. The CDR3 has 12 residues. Germline V gene data show CDR1 as SGHTA and CDR2 as FQGTGA. V was cut by 5 bases and J by 5 bases, with 6 bases left in between. The CDR3 spells CASSPTTGELFF. The CDR3 DNA reads TGTGCCAGCAGCCCAACAACCGGGGAGCTGTTTTTT.

The rearrangement links TRBV18 to TRBJ1-5; 10 bases align to TRBD1. Germline trimming cut 5 bases from V and 5 bases from J; bases unmatched to any gene: 6. The CDR3 length is 15 residues. Germline lookup yields CDR1 KGHSH and CDR2 LQKENI. As DNA, the CDR3 is TGTGCCAGCTCAGAGGGGACAGGGGTCCATCAGCCCCAGCATTTT. Protein sequence: CASSEGTGVHQPQHF.

The rearrangement uses TRBV13 and TRBJ2-7; D not certain. The CDR3 contains 14 residues. Germline V gene data show CDR1 as PRHDT and CDR2 as FYEKMQ (reference sequence). Trimming cost V 1 base and J 3 bases, with 10 bases left between them. The DNA of the CDR3 is TGTGCCAGCAGCTTAGTGGGCCAAAGCTACGAGCAGTACTTC. Its translation: CASSLVGQSYEQYF.

V usage is TRBV7-2 and J usage is TRBJ2-1, with 10 bases that match TRBD2. This CDR3 spans 16 amino acids. Looked up from germline, CDR1 is SGHTA and CDR2 is FQGNSA. V trimming: 2 bases; J trimming: 6 bases; junction bases outside the gene matches: 7. This CDR3 reads CASSLTRVAGGNEQFF. The DNA of the CDR3 is TGTGCCAGCAGCTTAACCCGGGTAGCGGGGGGCAATGAGCAGTTCTTC. Full variable domain (outside the CDR3, taken from reference TRBV7-2 and TRBJ2-1): GAGVSQSPSNKVTEKGKDVELRCDPISGHTALYWYRQSLGQGLEFLIYFQGNSAPDKSGLPSDRFSAERTGGSVSTLTIQRTQQEDSAVYLCASSLTRVAGGNEQFFGPGTRLTVL.